These 25 T cell receptor beta chains originate from one sample sequenced in a study of blood T cell repertoires in COVID-19 (dated by TCRdb to about 2020). The method behind the library was the immunoSEQ multiplex PCR assay. TCRdb carries this immuneACCESS record with in-frame sequences only. Its versions omit some clonotypes, under half of them owing to an unresolved V gene in the studies checked, with the rest unexplained. In this sample the table shows some 310,000 clones, roughly 90% of which occur a single time. The ten largest clones add up to roughly 2.8% of the sample. Material for sequencing was peripheral blood. The receptor set was obtained from a woman between 25 and 40 years old with COVID-19, enrolled during active disease.

This rearrangement joins TRBV19 to TRBJ1-5; 7 bases agree with TRBD1. This CDR3 contains 16 residues. Germline loops: CDR1 LNHDA, CDR2 SQIVND (reference sequence). V trimming: 10 bases; J trimming: 0 bases; junction bases outside the gene matches: 12. This chain's CDR3 is CATLDRALYSNQPQHF. The CDR3 DNA sequence: TGTGCCACCCTCGACAGGGCCCTTTATAGCAATCAGCCCCAGCATTTT.

The V call is TRBV18, the J call TRBJ1-2; 7 bases fit TRBD1. CDR1 is KGHSH and CDR2 is LQKENI in the germline V gene. The CDR3 is 14 amino acids. J was trimmed by 4 bases and V by 3 bases; bases with no gene match: 5. CDR3 nucleotide sequence: TGTGCCAGCTCACCCGGGACAGATATCTATGGCTACACCTTC. It encodes CASSPGTDIYGYTF. Together with reference TRBV18 and TRBJ1-2, the CDR3 gives the full variable domain: NAGVMQNPRHLVRRRGQEARLRCSPMKGHSHVYWYRQLPEEGLKFMVYLQKENIIDESGMPKERFSAEFPKEGPSILRIQQVVRGDSAAYFCASSPGTDIYGYTFGSGTRLTVV.

About this clone itself: The sample has other DNA sequences that encode this CDR3 too. The gene calls are TRBV7-9 and TRBJ2-1, with 8 nucleotides matching TRBD2. After removal of 5 bases from V and 1 base from J, the junction contained 4 bases not matched to a gene. The CDR3 runs 15 residues. CDR1 is SEHNR and CDR2 is FQNEAQ in the germline V gene (reference sequence). In nucleotides, the CDR3 is TGTGCCAGCAGCCCCAGCGGGAGTTCCTACAATGAGCAGTTCTTC. Its protein is CASSPSGSSYNEQFF.

This chain uses TRBV5-6 with TRBJ2-7; TRBD1 agrees at 10 bases. J lost 4 bases, V lost 4 bases, and 8 bases had no gene match. From germline, CDR1 is SGHDT and CDR2 YYEEEE. The CDR3 has 15 amino acids. CDR3 in DNA: TGTGCCAGCAGCCCGGGACAGGGGTCCCTATACGAGCAGTACTTC. Translating gives CASSPGQGSLYEQYF.

The rearrangement links TRBV18 to TRBJ2-1, with TRBD2 identical over 7 bases. V lost 0 bases and J lost 2; bases outside the gene matches: 4. In germline, CDR1 is KGHSH, CDR2 LQKENI. The CDR3 spans 16 residues. The CDR3 region has the DNA TGTGCCAGCTCACCACCGCGGGAGTACGCCTACAATGAGCAGTTCTTC. This sequence encodes CASSPPREYAYNEQFF.

DNA of the CDR3: TGCGCCAGCAGCTTGGAGGGGACAGGGGCTAATGAAAAACTGTTTTTT. Protein product: CASSLEGTGANEKLFF. The chain is built from TRBV5-1 and TRBJ1-4, with 10 bases fitting TRBD1. The CDR3 is 16 residues long. V lost 0 bases, J lost 3 bases, and 2 bases stayed unmatched. Germline CDR1 reads SGHRS; CDR2 reads YFSETQ.

A single count supports this clone. This chain connects TRBV7-9 to TRBJ1-1, with D possibly matching TRBD1 (5 bases). The germline V gene has CDR1 SEHNR and CDR2 FQNEAQ (reference sequence). Between the trimmed V and J ends, which lost 4 bases and 4 bases, there was a span of 19 bases. The CDR3 totals 16 residues. CDR3 bases: TGTGCCAGCAGCTCCCCCGGTGGGGCCTGGGGCACTGAAGCTTTCTTT. Translated: CASSSPGGAWGTEAFF.

The chain combines TRBV5-4 with TRBJ1-4, with TRBD1 identical over 7 bases. Germline CDR1 is SGHNT and CDR2 is YYREEE (reference sequence). Trimming took 1 base from V and 8 from J; bases not matched to a gene: 11. This CDR3 region has 16 residues. The CDR3 here is CASSLTRQGLGEKLFF. The CDR3 DNA is TGTGCCAGCAGCTTGACCCGACAGGGACTAGGAGAAAAACTGTTTTTT.

To note about this clone: At one of its ends the junction is not consistent with the germline gene, which may arise from a read error. The chain carries TRBV5-1 and TRBJ1-2; tentative D call: TRBD1 (5 bases). The CDR3 runs to 16 residues. Germline V gene sequence: CDR1 SGHRS, CDR2 YFSETQ. The CDR3 region has the DNA TGCGCCGGCAGCTTGGAAGACCCTCGCGGGGGGTATGGCTACACCTTC. The encoded protein is CAGSLEDPRGGYGYTF.

The table lists this clone with a count of one. For the CDR3, the DNA is TGTGCCAGCAGCTTGGGGACAGCTAACAATGAGCAGTTCTTC. Protein sequence: CASSLGTANNEQFF. The chain is built from TRBV7-6 and TRBJ2-1, with TRBD1 matching over 7 bases. This CDR3 is 14 amino acids long. CDR1 is SGHVS, CDR2 FNYEAQ, per germline. V gave up 3 bases and J gave up 5 bases; unmatched junction bases: 4.

V usage is TRBV7-9 and J usage is TRBJ2-4; 9 bases fit TRBD1. This CDR3 is built from 18 residues. Germline CDR1 SEHNR, CDR2 FQNEAQ (reference sequence). The V gene end was trimmed by 1 base and the J gene end by 3 bases; junction bases not matched to a gene: 10. The DNA for the CDR3 is TGTGCCAGCAGCTTAGGTTTATTCTCGGGACAGGGCAAAAACATTCAGTACTTC. Encoded protein: CASSLGLFSGQGKNIQYF.

The chain employs TRBV18 and TRBJ1-1; weak D call: TRBD1 (6 bases). The germline CDR1 and CDR2 sequences are KGHSH and LQKENI. The CDR3 has 14 amino acids. V lost 3 bases to trimming and J lost 1 base, with 9 bases between them. The CDR3 loop is CASSPSGQNTEAFF. The DNA for the CDR3 is TGTGCCAGCTCACCGTCGGGACAGAACACTGAAGCTTTCTTT.

The rearrangement joins TRBV5-1 to TRBJ2-2; TRBD2 aligns across 8 bases. The CDR3 totals 15 residues. CDR1 is SGHRS and CDR2 is YFSETQ in the germline V gene. V was pared by 1 base and J by 5 bases, with 4 bases of the junction left unmatched. The CDR3 loop is CASSLTGGQTGELFF. The CDR3, as DNA: TGCGCCAGCAGCTTGACGGGAGGGCAGACCGGGGAGCTGTTTTTT.

The genes are TRBV10-3 and TRBJ2-3, with 8 positions matching TRBD2. Germline values: CDR1 ENHRY, CDR2 SYGVKD. The ends lost 2 bases at V and 2 bases at J; junction bases unmatched: 6. This CDR3 spans 16 amino acids. CDR3 sequence (DNA): TGTGCCATCAGTGAGGCGTCTAGCGGGCTCACAGATACGCAGTATTTT. Its translation is CAISEASSGLTDTQYF.

The V call is TRBV18, the J call TRBJ1-3; 10 nucleotides match TRBD1. The CDR3 contains 18 residues. J was trimmed by 0 bases and V by 5 bases; bases with no gene match: 10. The germline V gene has CDR1 KGHSH and CDR2 LQKENI. This chain's CDR3 is CASSSFGQGGGSGNTIYF. The CDR3 coding sequence is TGTGCCAGCTCATCCTTCGGACAGGGGGGCGGCTCTGGAAACACCATATATTTT.

This clone has only one observation. The V and J genes are TRBV30 and TRBJ1-2; D may be TRBD1 (6 bases). The V gene lost 3 bases and the J gene lost 7 bases, with 15 bases spanning the gap. The CDR3 is made up of 13 amino acids. Germline values: CDR1 GTSNPN, CDR2 SVGIG (reference sequence). CDR3 amino acids: CAWRRPGVGGYTF. The CDR3 region has the DNA TGTGCCTGGAGGAGACCAGGGGTAGGTGGCTACACCTTC.

The chain carries TRBV7-2 and TRBJ2-2, with 8 bases aligning to TRBD2. The V gene end was trimmed by 3 bases and the J gene end by 7 bases; junction bases not matched to a gene: 1. This CDR3 is built from 13 residues. The V gene's germline CDR1 is SGHTA and CDR2 FQGNSA. The CDR3 coding sequence is TGTGCCAGCAGCTTTCGGGAGGGCGGGGAGCTGTTTTTT. It is translated as CASSFREGGELFF.

The CDR3 nucleotides read TGTGCCAGTAGTATAGATGACAGGCGCAATCAGCCCCAGCATTTT. Translation: CASSIDDRRNQPQHF. The chain combines TRBV19 with TRBJ1-5; a weak D match, TRBD1 (6 bases). With 0 bases removed from V and 2 bases from J, the gap between germline ends came to 8 bases. This CDR3 spans 15 amino acids. The germline gives CDR1 LNHDA, CDR2 SQIVND (reference sequence).

The V and J genes are TRBV5-4 and TRBJ2-2, with TRBD1 identical over 9 bases. Germline V gene data show CDR1 as SGHNT and CDR2 as YYREEE (reference sequence). V was clipped by 0 bases and J by 6 bases; unmatched bases: 9. The CDR3 sequence is 17 residues long. CDR3 in amino acids: CASSLAWGTGFPGELFF. In nucleotides, the CDR3 is TGTGCCAGCAGCTTGGCCTGGGGGACAGGGTTTCCCGGGGAGCTGTTTTTT.

Worth noting for this clone: A junction boundary mismatches the germline segment, possibly from a read error. V is TRBV28 and J is TRBJ1-6; D gene unclear. The CDR3 is 17 amino acids. Germline loops: CDR1 MDHEN, CDR2 SYDVKM. CDR3 DNA: TGTGCCAGCAGCTTATCCCCTGCGGGCTCCTATAATTCACCCCTCCACTTT. Translation: CASSLSPAGSYNSPLHF.

Turning to this clone: The same CDR3 arises from other DNA sequences in this sample as well. The chain has TRBV30 and TRBJ1-1; D unresolved. Deletions cut 2 bases from V and 1 base from J, with 5 bases between. This CDR3 region has 12 residues. The germline V gene has CDR1 GTSNPN and CDR2 SVGIG (reference sequence). The CDR3 DNA follows: TGTGCCTGGAGTCCGGGGAACACTGAAGCTTTCTTT. Translating it yields CAWSPGNTEAFF.

The chain couples TRBV5-1 to TRBJ1-5, with 10 bases matching TRBD1. The CDR3 is 15 residues long. Germline V gene data show CDR1 as SGHRS and CDR2 as YFSETQ. J gave up 6 bases and V 0 bases, and 3 bases lay outside the gene matches. The CDR3 nucleotides are TGCGCCAGCAGCTTGGGGGACAGGGGAGGTCAGCCCCAGCATTTT. It codes for CASSLGDRGGQPQHF.

The chain links TRBV19 to TRBJ1-1, with 7 bases fitting TRBD1. Germline values: CDR1 LNHDA, CDR2 SQIVND (reference sequence). This CDR3 has 14 residues. With 4 bases clipped from V and 6 bases from J, the junction kept 8 bases outside the gene matches. The CDR3 region is CASSTWTGFSEAFF. CDR3 bases: TGTGCCAGTAGTACCTGGACAGGATTCTCTGAAGCTTTCTTT.

The table lists this clone with a count of one. This chain connects TRBV10-3 to TRBJ1-1; 9 bases are a match to TRBD1. With V trimmed by 4 bases and J by 10 bases, 13 bases remained unmatched. CDR3 size: 15 residues. From germline, CDR1 is ENHRY and CDR2 SYGVKD. The CDR3 sequence is CAISVETGGAGGAFF. The CDR3 bases are TGTGCCATCAGTGTTGAAACAGGGGGCGCGGGGGGAGCTTTCTTT.

V usage is TRBV5-1 and J usage is TRBJ1-1; maybe TRBD1 (6 bases). The length of the CDR3 is 15 residues. Germline CDR1 is SGHRS and CDR2 is YFSETQ. The V gene lost 4 bases and the J gene lost 2 bases, with 15 bases spanning the gap. This chain's CDR3 is CASSEIGTPNTEAFF. CDR3 nucleotides: TGCGCCAGCAGCGAGATCGGGACACCAAACACTGAAGCTTTCTTT.